The 2 T cell receptor beta chains in this list originate from one sample, sequenced in a study of cytomegalovirus exposure and HLA in healthy donors (dated by TCRdb to the late 2010s). Libraries came from the immunoSEQ multiplex PCR assay. A mixture of 60 forward primers for TCR Vbeta segments and 13 reverse primers for TCR Jbeta segments was used in the multiplex PCR. TCRdb mirrors the immuneACCESS table, restricted to in-frame sequences. Some clones are absent from its copies; in checked studies, under half trace to an unresolved V gene, and the reason for the others is unknown. The sample yields some 180,000 clones; about four fifths were counted once. The leading ten clones occupy 1.5% to 2% of the sample. The sample taken for sequencing was PBMCs. These receptors came from a man aged 40-50 years in good health and CMV-seropositive.

As DNA, the CDR3 is TGCGCCAGCAGCTTGGCCGAGGCCGGTCAAGAGACCCAGTACTTC. It encodes CASSLAEAGQETQYF. The rearrangement uses TRBV5-1 and TRBJ2-5; D gene uncertain. CDR1 and CDR2 (germline): SGHRS, YFSETQ. V dropped 0 bases and J dropped 2 bases, with 11 bases sitting between them. CDR3 size: 15 residues.

The gene calls are TRBV19 and TRBJ2-1; 8 bases agree with TRBD2. Germline trimming cut 4 bases from V and 5 bases from J; bases unmatched to any gene: 10. Germline CDR1 LNHDA, CDR2 SQIVND (reference sequence). The CDR3 consists of 16 residues. The CDR3 region is CASSSLGTRPHNEQFF. The CDR3 nucleotides read TGTGCCAGTAGTAGCCTGGGGACTAGGCCCCACAATGAGCAGTTCTTC.